This T cell receptor (beta chain) comes out of a study of cytomegalovirus exposure and HLA in healthy donors. PCR involved 60 Vbeta and 13 Jbeta primers. The data were produced by immunoSEQ multiplex PCR, yet TCRdb's version contains in-frame clones alone and is incomplete. This listing includes about 110,000 clones. The specimen was PBMCs. This clonotype originated in a man in his forties or fifties in good health and CMV-seropositive.

The CDR3 spells CASNPGGRADTQYF. CDR3 coding DNA: TGTGCCAGCAACCCGGGAGGGCGTGCAGATACGCAGTATTTT. The V gene is TRBV6-1, the J gene TRBJ2-3; 8 nucleotides line up with TRBD2. The CDR3 has 14 residues. CDR1 and CDR2 from the germline V gene are MNHNS and SASEGT. V dropped 7 bases and J dropped 4; count of bases not matched to a gene: 7.